The present TCR beta chain was sequenced within a study of neurological immune-mediated disorders. The CDR3 has 18 amino acids. The germline V gene has CDR1 SGHVS and CDR2 FQNEAQ. Unmatched junction bases numbered 15, after V lost 5 bases and J lost 9 bases. The cell input for sorted libraries was 1 million, and those cells were CD4+ or CD8+ T cells. At least ten counts were recorded for this clonotype. TCRdb itself ran the 5' RACE reads through MiXCR, one entry per CDR3 protein. The sample includes about 39,000 distinct CDR3 sequences, approximately 7.2% seen only once; the top ten take 5.7%. The V call is TRBV7-8, the J call TRBJ2-1; 14 bases are a match to TRBD2. Input material: CD4+ T cells from blood. This clonotype originated in a man aged 45-65 years in good health. In DNA, the CDR3 is TGTGCCAGCAGCGCCGGACTAGCGGGAGGCCCCGCGCGGGGTGAGCAGTTCTTC. Protein: CASSAGLAGGPARGEQFF.